This T cell receptor beta chain appears in the sequencing data of a study of blood T cell repertoires in COVID-19. At the level of the study: COVID-19 samples, acute and convalescent, were from the United States, Italy and Spain. PBMCs, B-cell-depleted T cells, or T cells were the source of the cDNA or gDNA that made up the material.

Ages ranged from about 18 to 100 years, with residence in under 25 US areas. Germline trimming cut 6 bases from V and 1 base from J; bases unmatched to any gene: 13. This CDR3 region has 20 residues. The germline V gene has CDR1 WNHNN and CDR2 SYGVQD (reference sequence). Using immunoSEQ multiplex PCR, the repertoire was profiled, and TCRdb retains in-frame clones only, with some absent. The top ten clones hold roughly 1.1% of a sample with approximately 450,000 clones, 85% to 90% of them seen once. The sequenced sample was PBMCs or T cells enriched from blood (not recorded which). The origin of this receptor is a man aged 25 to 40 who had recovered from COVID-19. J is TRBJ2-2 and V is TRBV10-1, with 14 bases aligning to TRBD2. CDR3 sequence (DNA): TGCGCCAGCAGCACCGGGACTAGCGGGAGAATCGGTCAGAACACCGGGGAGCTGTTTTTT. It yields the protein CASSTGTSGRIGQNTGELFF.